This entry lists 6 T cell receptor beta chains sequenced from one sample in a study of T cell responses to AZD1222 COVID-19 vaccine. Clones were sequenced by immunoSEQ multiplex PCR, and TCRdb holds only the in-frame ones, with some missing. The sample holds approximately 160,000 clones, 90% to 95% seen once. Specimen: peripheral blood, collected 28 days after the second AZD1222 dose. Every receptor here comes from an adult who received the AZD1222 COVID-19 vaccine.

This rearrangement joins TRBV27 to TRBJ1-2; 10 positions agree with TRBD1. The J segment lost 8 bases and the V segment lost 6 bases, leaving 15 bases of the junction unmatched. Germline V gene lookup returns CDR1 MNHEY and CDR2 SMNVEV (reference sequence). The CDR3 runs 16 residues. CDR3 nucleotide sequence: TGTGCCAGCAGCCTAAGAGCGACAGGGGGCTTCGGAGGCTACACCTTC. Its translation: CASSLRATGGFGGYTF.

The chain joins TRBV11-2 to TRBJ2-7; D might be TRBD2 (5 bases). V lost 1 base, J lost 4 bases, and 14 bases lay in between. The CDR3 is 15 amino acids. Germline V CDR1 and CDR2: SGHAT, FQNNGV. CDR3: CASSLGELVLYEQYF. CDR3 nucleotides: TGTGCCAGCAGCTTAGGTGAACTAGTCCTTTACGAGCAGTACTTC.

DNA for the CDR3: TGTGCCAGCAGCTTGGCGGCTAGCGGGAGGGGCCTGGAGACCCAGTACTTC. It is translated as CASSLAASGRGLETQYF. This chain connects TRBV5-7 to TRBJ2-5; 12 bases agree with TRBD2. TRBV5-7 belongs to the ORF category, with a function that is uncertain. The CDR3 is 17 residues long. Trimming removed 0 bases from V and 5 bases from J; junction bases left unmatched: 8.

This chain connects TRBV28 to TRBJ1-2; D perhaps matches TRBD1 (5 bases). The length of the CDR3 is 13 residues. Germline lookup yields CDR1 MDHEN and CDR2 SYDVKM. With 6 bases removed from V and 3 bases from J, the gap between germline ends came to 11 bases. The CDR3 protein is CASSPQDDYGYTF. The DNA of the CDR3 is TGTGCCAGCAGCCCACAGGACGACTATGGCTACACCTTC.

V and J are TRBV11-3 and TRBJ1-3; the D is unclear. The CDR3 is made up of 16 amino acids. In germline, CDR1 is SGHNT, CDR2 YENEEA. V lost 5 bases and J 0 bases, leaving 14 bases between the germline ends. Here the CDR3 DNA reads TGTGCCAGCAGCCGGGGTGTATGGGACTCTGGAAACACCATATATTTT. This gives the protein CASSRGVWDSGNTIYF. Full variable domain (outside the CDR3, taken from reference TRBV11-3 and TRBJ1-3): EAGVVQSPRYKIIEKKQPVAFWCNPISGHNTLYWYLQNLGQGPELLIRYENEEAVDDSQLPKDRFSAERLKGVDSTLKIQPAELGDSAVYLCASSRGVWDSGNTIYFGEGSWLTVV.

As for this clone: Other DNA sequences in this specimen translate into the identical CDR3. CDR3 sequence (DNA): TGTGCCAGCAGCTCAGGGACTAGCGGGAACGAGCAGTACTTC. Translated, it gives CASSSGTSGNEQYF. V gene TRBV7-9 combines with J gene TRBJ2-7; TRBD2 agrees at 13 bases. The V segment lost 4 bases and the J segment 5 bases; nucleotides outside the gene matches: 2. The germline V gene encodes CDR1 SEHNR and CDR2 FQNEAQ (reference sequence). This CDR3 contains 14 residues.